The clone carrying this T cell receptor beta chain has a single count. Its antigen is unidentified. One end of the junction fails to match germline, which may point to a read error. The sample is drawn from a study of cytomegalovirus exposure and HLA in healthy donors. Broader study findings: Being indistinguishable, some V segments were excluded, TRBV6-2 and TRBV6-3 among them. Likely technical artifact: a cluster of highly shared sequence variants.

As for the donors, each was a healthy bone marrow donor. Nominally healthy donors were sampled, though unrecorded immune exposures were likely. Germline CDR1 is SGHRS and CDR2 is YFSETQ. The CDR3 consists of 17 residues. 60 Vbeta and 13 Jbeta primers were used in PCR. The repertoire was sequenced with immunoSEQ multiplex PCR; TCRdb's copy has only in-frame clones and lacks some. The table has under 200,000 clones, over 70% seen once. The sequence derives from a woman aged 45-65 years in good health and CMV-seropositive. The rearrangement uses TRBV5-1 and TRBJ2-6; TRBD1 aligns across 9 bases. Sequencing was performed on PBMCs. The CDR3 DNA sequence: TGCGCCAGCAGCTTTGCACAGGGGGCTGTTGGGGCCAACGGCCTGACTTTC. It yields the protein CASSFAQGAVGANGLTF.